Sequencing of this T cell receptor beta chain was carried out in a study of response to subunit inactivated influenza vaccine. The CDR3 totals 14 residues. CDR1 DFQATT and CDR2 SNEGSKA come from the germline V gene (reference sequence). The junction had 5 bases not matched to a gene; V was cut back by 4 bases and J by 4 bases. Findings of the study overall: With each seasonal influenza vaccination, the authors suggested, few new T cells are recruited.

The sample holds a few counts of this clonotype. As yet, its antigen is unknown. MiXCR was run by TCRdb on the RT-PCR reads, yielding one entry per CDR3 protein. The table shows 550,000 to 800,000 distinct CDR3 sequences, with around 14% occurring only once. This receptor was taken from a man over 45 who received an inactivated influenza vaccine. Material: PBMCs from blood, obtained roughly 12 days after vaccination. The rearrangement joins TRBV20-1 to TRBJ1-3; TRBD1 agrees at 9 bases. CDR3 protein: CSANDRGIGNTIYF. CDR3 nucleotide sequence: TGCAGTGCTAACGACAGGGGGATCGGAAACACCATATATTTT.